This T cell receptor (beta chain) derives from a study of vaccination and CD4 T cells after COVID-19. Study background: Post-COVID draws came a median around 100 days after diagnosis (range 35 to 161).

V gave up 8 bases and J gave up 0 bases, with 8 bases separating them. The CDR3 has 13 amino acids. The treatment is: roughly 10-day PBMC culture with coronavirus spike peptide pools or control peptides (ViraFEST assay). In the ViraFEST assay, peptide-pool expansion preceded TCR sequencing of expanded clonotypes. Culture proceeded for ten to eleven days, and CD4+ T cells were then isolated by negative selection. CD4+ T cells that had been cultured provided DNA sequenced with the Oncomine TCR Beta short-read assay. Genomic DNA from cultured CD4+ T cells was extracted. TCRdb passed the PCR reads through MiXCR, listing each CDR3 protein once. Of about 18,000 distinct CDR3 sequences detected, roughly 50% appear once; the ten largest clones hold approximately 8%. Regarding this clonotype: What it recognizes is unknown.

The source of this sequence is a human donor who had recovered from COVID-19. This sequence joins TRBV12-3 or TRBV12-4 and TRBJ2-1, with D perhaps matching TRBD2 (5 bases). The sequenced sample was CD4+ T cells from blood, cultured in vitro. CDR3 DNA sequence: TGTGCCAGCCAGAGGGACTCCTACAATGAGCAGTTCTTC. Translated, it gives CASQRDSYNEQFF.